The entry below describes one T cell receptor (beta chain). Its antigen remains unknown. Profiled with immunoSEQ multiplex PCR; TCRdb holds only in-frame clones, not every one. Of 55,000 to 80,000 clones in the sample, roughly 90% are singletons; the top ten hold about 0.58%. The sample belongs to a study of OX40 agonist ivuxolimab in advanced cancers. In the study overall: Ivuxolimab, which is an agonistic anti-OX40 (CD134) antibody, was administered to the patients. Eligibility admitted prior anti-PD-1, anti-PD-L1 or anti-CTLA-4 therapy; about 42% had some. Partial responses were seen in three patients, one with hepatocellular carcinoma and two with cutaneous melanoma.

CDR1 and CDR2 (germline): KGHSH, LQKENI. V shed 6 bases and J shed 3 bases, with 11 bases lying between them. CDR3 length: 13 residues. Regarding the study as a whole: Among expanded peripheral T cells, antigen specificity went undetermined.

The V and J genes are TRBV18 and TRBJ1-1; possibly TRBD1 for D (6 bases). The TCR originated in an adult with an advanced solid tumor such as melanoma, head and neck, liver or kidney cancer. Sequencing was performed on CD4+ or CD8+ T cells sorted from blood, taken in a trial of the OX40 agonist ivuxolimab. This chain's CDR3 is CASSQGRDTEAFF. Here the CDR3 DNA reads TGTGCCAGCTCCCAGGGGCGGGACACTGAAGCTTTCTTT.